This TCR beta chain was sequenced in a study of radiotherapy plus CTLA-4 blockade in lung cancer. This CDR3 is built from 16 residues. The germline V and J ends were trimmed by 2 bases and 0 bases, with 8 bases remaining between them. Per the germline V gene, CDR1 is MNHEY and CDR2 is SVGAGI. The protocol was immunoSEQ multiplex PCR, while the TCRdb copy is restricted to in-frame clones and leaves out a portion. The data contain about 120,000 clones, 81% of them singletons. The J gene is TRBJ1-6, the V gene TRBV6-5; D not resolved. The material was peripheral blood, obtained from a patient treated with radiotherapy plus ipilimumab. This clonotype was sampled from a human donor with non-small cell lung cancer that progressed on radiotherapy plus ipilimumab. Some clones in this sample may be carry-over from other donors' samples. The CDR3 DNA is TGTGCCAGCAGTTACAGGGCCGCCTCCTATAATTCACCCCTCCACTTT. Translation: CASSYRAASYNSPLHF.